This T cell receptor (beta chain) comes out of a study of CD8+ T cells in alopecia areata. Overall study findings and caveats: Compared with normal scalp, lesional scalp had higher clonality and more expanded CD8+ clones. TCR sharing was clearer in mice than between patients, perhaps partly owing to patient HLA diversity.

Points on this clone: What it binds is not known. Other DNA sequences in this specimen translate into the identical CDR3.

Extraction of RNA preceded its reverse transcription into cDNA, which served as the sequencing template. Some clones are missing from TCRdb's copy, which holds only in-frame ones; the method was immunoSEQ multiplex PCR. The table lists roughly 200,000 clones, roughly 64% of them singletons, with around an eighth in the top ten. J gave up 2 bases and V 4 bases, and 3 bases lay outside the gene matches. Germline lookup yields CDR1 SGHRS and CDR2 YFSETQ. The CDR3 covers 13 residues. Treatment denoted: oral pan-JAK inhibitor, 5-10 mg twice daily. The sample consisted of CD8+ T cells sorted from blood, taken at week 24, from a patient treated with tofacitinib. The chain carries TRBV5-1 and TRBJ2-7; TRBD1 matches at 7 bases. This TCR was sampled from a human donor with alopecia areata. CDR3: CASSPTGAYEQYF. The CDR3 nucleotides read TGCGCCAGCAGCCCAACAGGGGCCTACGAGCAGTACTTC.